The clone carrying this T cell receptor beta chain was picked up a small number of times. No antigen is known for it. This entry is derived from a study of T cell responses to AZD1222 COVID-19 vaccine. Study details: Whether given at about 4 or about 12 weeks, second doses were pooled. Whole-study findings and limits: Spike regions recognized by vaccine-associated CD4 TCRs spanned the protein, led by 160-218 and 743-854. Targeting of unmutated variant regions was reportedly seen in nearly half of spike-specific TCRs. After two AZD1222 doses, spike-specific TCR breadth and depth rose versus day 0.

Produced via immunoSEQ multiplex PCR; TCRdb's table is partial and in-frame only. The sample comprises some 150,000 clones, 90% of which are singletons, and approximately 1.6% rests with the top ten. The germline V gene has CDR1 SGHDT and CDR2 YYEEEE. The CDR3 is 18 residues long. Trimming pared 3 bases from V and 1 base from J, leaving 19 bases between. Sequenced material: peripheral blood, taken on day 0 of AZD1222 vaccination. The chain is built from TRBV5-6 and TRBJ2-2, with a weak D call TRBD1 (6 bases). This TCR came from an adult in good health. The chain's CDR3 is CASSSATGKFENTGELFF. Here the CDR3 DNA reads TGTGCCAGCAGCTCAGCCACAGGGAAGTTCGAGAACACCGGGGAGCTGTTTTTT.